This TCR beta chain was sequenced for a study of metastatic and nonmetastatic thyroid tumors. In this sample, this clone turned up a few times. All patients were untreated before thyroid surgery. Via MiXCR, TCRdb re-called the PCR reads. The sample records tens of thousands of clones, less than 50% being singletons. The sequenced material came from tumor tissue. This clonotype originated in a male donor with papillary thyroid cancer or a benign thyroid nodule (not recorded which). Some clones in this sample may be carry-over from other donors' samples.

The CDR3 here is CASSGYGQGMEQYF. The CDR3 nucleotides are TGTGCCAGCAGTGGCTACGGACAGGGGATGGAGCAGTACTTC. The chain is built from TRBV25-1 and TRBJ2-7; TRBD1 matches at 9 bases. The CDR3 runs to 14 residues. The junction had 8 bases not matched to a gene; V was cut back by 4 bases and J by 7 bases. Per the germline V gene, CDR1 is MGHDK and CDR2 is SYGVNS.